This entry lists 6 T cell receptor beta chains sequenced from one sample in a study of radiation and T cells in renal cell carcinoma. TCRdb's copy holds only in-frame clones and misses some; the assay was immunoSEQ multiplex PCR. Here the sample spans some 46,000 clones, 82% being singletons. Time point indicated: blood 4 weeks post-SBRT, at nephrectomy. The treatment: 15 Gy SBRT to primary tumor, nephrectomy 4 weeks later. The sample in question was blood, obtained from a patient whose treatment included radiotherapy and nephrectomy. The source is a woman aged 70-85 years with renal cell carcinoma.

There are a few counts of this clone. The chain has TRBV2 and TRBJ2-1; D not certain. Trimming took 8 bases from V and 10 from J, leaving 9 bases between them. The CDR3 length is 10 residues. Germline-derived CDR1 and CDR2 are SNHLY and FYNNEI. The CDR3 nucleotides are TGTGCCAGCGTCTTCAGGGAGCAGTTCTTC. Its protein is CASVFREQFF.

The gene calls are TRBV5-1 and TRBJ2-6, with unresolved D. The V gene lost 0 bases and the J gene lost 4 bases, with 8 bases spanning the gap. Germline V gives CDR1 SGHRS, CDR2 YFSETQ. The CDR3 consists of 15 residues. The CDR3 coding sequence is TGCGCCAGCAGCTTGGCCGGAGAGGGGGCCAACGTCCTGACTTTC. Protein product: CASSLAGEGANVLTF.

J is TRBJ1-1 and V is TRBV6-5; TRBD1 aligns across 8 bases. The CDR3 extends over 15 amino acids. Germline CDR1 MNHEY, CDR2 SVGAGI. V gave up 6 bases and J gave up 3 bases; unmatched junction bases: 9. The CDR3 sequence: CASREWTGTDTEAFF. CDR3 in DNA: TGTGCCAGCAGAGAATGGACAGGGACCGACACTGAAGCTTTCTTT.

The genes are TRBV4-1 and TRBJ2-3; D unclear. This CDR3 has 17 residues. Germline CDR1 and CDR2: MGHRA and YSYEKL. Deletions cut 0 bases from V and 4 bases from J, with 17 bases between. The CDR3 loop reads CASSQDPPAEGPDTQYF. CDR3 bases: TGCGCCAGCAGCCAAGATCCGCCTGCGGAAGGGCCAGATACGCAGTATTTT.

V and J are TRBV5-1 and TRBJ1-2; tentatively, D is TRBD1 (5 bases). Germline V lookup: CDR1 SGHRS, CDR2 YFSETQ. The CDR3 length is 16 residues. V was cut by 1 base and J by 5 bases, with 18 bases left in between. In nucleotides, the CDR3 is TGCGCCAGCAGCTTGTCCAACCAGGGAGGGGTATATGGCTACACCTTC. Protein product: CASSLSNQGGVYGYTF. Variable domain in full (rest from reference TRBV5-1 and TRBJ1-2): KAGVTQTPRYLIKTRGQQVTLSCSPISGHRSVSWYQQTPGQGLQFLFEYFSETQRNKGNFPGRFSGRQFSNSRSEMNVSTLELGDSALYLCASSLSNQGGVYGYTFGSGTRLTVV.

The chain is built from TRBV28 and TRBJ2-1; 8 bases match TRBD1. The junction had 6 bases not matched to a gene; V was cut back by 5 bases and J by 3 bases. Germline CDR1 MDHEN, CDR2 SYDVKM. This CDR3 has 15 residues. The CDR3 DNA reads as TGTGCCAGCAGTGCGCCCGGGACAGGCTACAATGAGCAGTTCTTC. Protein product: CASSAPGTGYNEQFF.